Below are 5 T cell receptor beta chains sequenced from a single sample in a study of a mutant IDH1 vaccine in newly diagnosed glioma. The data were produced by immunoSEQ multiplex PCR, yet TCRdb's version contains in-frame clones alone and is incomplete. The table records over 30,000 clones, about 87% of them present only once. Stated time point: week 47, end of study. Every single dose of the vaccine, 300 ug of mutant IDH1 20-mer peptide, came with topical imiquimod. Antigens for these TCRs are unknown. The sample in question was PBMCs, obtained from a glioma patient whose treatment included an IDH1 peptide vaccine. These receptors all stem from a woman in her twenties or thirties with glioma.

The chain combines TRBV6-5 with TRBJ1-1, with no clear D. CDR1 is MNHEY, CDR2 SVGAGI, per germline. The CDR3 runs to 12 residues. The V and J ends lost 6 bases and 1 base respectively, with 6 bases between them. The CDR3 sequence is CASSNRNTEAFF. The CDR3, as DNA: TGTGCCAGCAGCAACAGGAACACTGAAGCTTTCTTT.

CDR3 sequence reads: CASSQGTSGGARGETQYF. CDR3 in DNA: TGTGCCAGCAGCCAAGGGACTAGCGGGGGGGCCCGTGGAGAGACCCAGTACTTC. The chain combines TRBV4-2 with TRBJ2-5; 15 bases match TRBD2. Trimming cost V 1 base and J 4 bases; bases outside gene matches: 7. CDR1 and CDR2 from the germline V gene are LGHNA and YNFKEQ. The CDR3 is 18 amino acids.

This sequence joins TRBV6-1 and TRBJ1-6, with D perhaps matching TRBD1 (5 bases). Trimming removed 6 bases at V and 10 bases at J, with 19 bases between. The CDR3 length is 15 residues. Germline V lookup: CDR1 MNHNS, CDR2 SASEGT. The CDR3 nucleotides read TGTGCCAGCAGGACGGGCGGCCAACAGGAATCACCCCTCCACTTT. Protein sequence: CASRTGGQQESPLHF.

This clone came up once. V usage is TRBV5-5 and J usage is TRBJ2-7; no clear D gene. The V gene's germline CDR1 is SGHKS and CDR2 YYEKEE (reference sequence). V lost 5 bases and J lost 6, with 12 bases in between. CDR3 length: 12 residues. The CDR3 nucleotides read TGTGCCAGCAGACAAACTGTGCCCGAGCAGTACTTC. Its protein is CASRQTVPEQYF.

This chain connects TRBV10-3 to TRBJ1-1; 8 bases line up with TRBD1. The CDR3 sequence is 15 residues long. J lost 4 bases, V lost 6 bases, and 10 bases had no gene match. Germline CDR1 ENHRY, CDR2 SYGVKD. This chain's CDR3 is CAIRAPGQGSTEAFF. As DNA, the CDR3 is TGTGCCATCAGGGCCCCCGGACAGGGTTCCACTGAAGCTTTCTTT.